The clone carrying this TCR beta chain has just a few counts. Its antigen remains unidentified. RNA extraction was followed by reverse transcription into cDNA, which acted as the sequencing template. Sequencing was performed with immunoSEQ multiplex PCR; in TCRdb, only in-frame clones are kept and a portion is missing. This table holds 95,000 to 100,000 clones, 60% found once. The record originates from a study of CD8+ T cells in alopecia areata. General study findings and limits: Scalp and blood samples kept many expanded lesional clones throughout tofacitinib.

Sample treatment: oral pan-JAK inhibitor, 5-10 mg twice daily. The researchers isolated CD4+ and CD8+ T cells from PBMCs by sorting. The CDR3 loop spans 14 amino acids. V gave up 3 bases and J gave up 5 bases, with 14 bases separating them. Looked up from germline, CDR1 is SGDLS and CDR2 is YYNGEE. The receptor was derived from a human donor with alopecia areata. Sequencing was performed on CD8+ T cells sorted from blood, taken between weeks 55 and 65, from a patient treated with tofacitinib. The chain couples TRBV9 to TRBJ1-1; D not resolved. CDR3 DNA sequence: TGTGCCAGCAGCGCAAATGGAGGTTATACTGAAGCTTTCTTT. Protein product: CASSANGGYTEAFF.